A single sample gave rise to the 26 T cell receptor beta chains below, sequenced in a study of OX40 agonist ivuxolimab in advanced cancers. Assay: immunoSEQ multiplex PCR; the TCRdb copy retains only in-frame clones and omits some. The sample records fewer than 85,000 clones, over 90% being singletons. The sequences come from CD4+ or CD8+ T cells sorted from blood, collected in a trial of the OX40 agonist ivuxolimab. These receptors all come from an adult with an advanced solid tumor such as melanoma, head and neck, liver or kidney cancer.

The rearrangement links TRBV5-4 to TRBJ2-7, with 9 bases aligning to TRBD1. With V trimmed by 4 bases and J by 7 bases, 9 bases remained unmatched. CDR1 and CDR2 from the germline V gene are SGHNT and YYREEE (reference sequence). CDR3 size: 14 residues. The CDR3 DNA follows: TGTGCCAGCAGCCATCGGGACAGGGTGGGGGAGCAGTACTTC. Its protein product is CASSHRDRVGEQYF.

This chain connects TRBV4-3 to TRBJ2-1, with TRBD1 matching 8 bases. The V segment lost 0 bases and the J segment 4 bases; nucleotides outside the gene matches: 8. Germline values: CDR1 LGHNA, CDR2 YSLEER. The CDR3 spans 17 residues. CDR3 DNA: TGCGCCAGCAGCCAAGAATTCCCTGGGACAGGATACAATGAGCAGTTCTTC. Amino acids: CASSQEFPGTGYNEQFF.

This chain connects TRBV11-2 to TRBJ2-7, with 7 nucleotides matching TRBD1. CDR3 length: 12 amino acids. Germline-derived CDR1 and CDR2 are SGHAT and FQNNGV. The ends lost 5 bases at V and 4 bases at J; junction bases unmatched: 2. The CDR3 coding sequence is TGTGCCAGCAGCGAACAGGGGTACGAGCAGTACTTC. This sequence encodes CASSEQGYEQYF.

The J gene is TRBJ1-5, the V gene TRBV7-3; D possibly corresponds to TRBD1 (5 bases). With 5 bases removed from V and 4 bases from J, the gap between germline ends came to 9 bases. The CDR3 consists of 13 residues. The germline V gene encodes CDR1 SGHTA and CDR2 FQGTGA. The CDR3 DNA is TGTGCCAGCAGCCGAGGGGTAAATCAGCCCCAGCATTTT. Its translation: CASSRGVNQPQHF.

The V gene is TRBV7-3, the J gene TRBJ2-5; possibly TRBD1 or TRBD2 for D (5 bases each). This CDR3 contains 14 residues. The V end lost 1 base, the J end lost 7 bases, and 13 bases lay between the germline ends. Germline values: CDR1 SGHTA, CDR2 FQGTGA. CDR3 coding DNA: TGTGCCAGCAGCTTAAATCCGGGGCGTGGGACCCAGTACTTC. Translated: CASSLNPGRGTQYF.

The chain carries TRBV5-1 and TRBJ2-7; 9 nucleotides align to TRBD1. This CDR3 has 15 residues. The germline V gene has CDR1 SGHRS and CDR2 YFSETQ. With 0 bases clipped from V and 6 bases from J, the junction kept 7 bases outside the gene matches. The chain's CDR3 is CASSLEDRGYREQYF. CDR3 DNA: TGCGCCAGCAGCTTGGAAGACAGGGGGTATCGCGAGCAGTACTTC.

About this clone itself: Germline is not matched at one junction end, which may reflect a read error. V gene TRBV7-7 combines with J gene TRBJ2-2; D unclear. The CDR3 has 16 residues. The germline V gene has CDR1 SSHAT and CDR2 FNYEAQ (reference sequence). CDR3 coding DNA: TGTGCTAGCAGCTTAGCTTTGAGCGTGGGCACCGGGGAGCTGTTTTTT. The encoded protein is CASSLALSVGTGELFF.

V and J are TRBV7-3 and TRBJ1-4; 7 bases are shared with TRBD1. The germline CDR1 and CDR2 sequences are SGHTA and FQGTGA. This CDR3 comprises 15 residues. V lost 5 bases to trimming and J lost 7 bases; unmatched junction nucleotides: 10. CDR3 DNA: TGTGCCAGCAGCCCCAAGATGAGGGGGCCTGAAAAACTGTTTTTT. This codes for CASSPKMRGPEKLFF.

This clone was seen a few times. The genes are TRBV28 and TRBJ2-2; 8 nucleotides align to TRBD1. V was clipped by 5 bases and J by 5 bases; unmatched bases: 1. Germline lookup yields CDR1 MDHEN and CDR2 SYDVKM. The CDR3 sequence is 13 residues long. CDR3 sequence reads: CASSHRGTGELFF. For the CDR3, the DNA is TGTGCCAGCAGTCACAGGGGGACCGGGGAGCTGTTTTTT.

The rearrangement joins TRBV6-5 to TRBJ2-7, with D uncertain. CDR3 length equals 14 residues. Per germline, CDR1 MNHEY and CDR2 SVGAGI. Trimming took 0 bases from V and 4 from J, leaving 10 bases between them. The CDR3 here is CASSYSWTAYEQYF. CDR3 sequence (DNA): TGTGCCAGCAGTTACTCGTGGACCGCTTACGAGCAGTACTTC.

The chain recombines TRBV6-6 with TRBJ2-7; tentative D call: TRBD2 (5 bases). The germline gives CDR1 MNHNY, CDR2 SVGAGI (reference sequence). There are 15 residues in the CDR3. Trimming removed 7 bases from V and 2 bases from J, with 18 bases in between. The CDR3 DNA sequence: TGTGCCAGCAACAATCCCGGGATACCCCCCTACGAGCAGTACTTC. This codes for CASNNPGIPPYEQYF.

The gene calls are TRBV6-5 and TRBJ1-2; 7 bases align to TRBD1. CDR3 length: 13 residues. Germline V gene data show CDR1 as MNHEY and CDR2 as SVGAGI. V dropped 7 bases and J dropped 2; count of bases not matched to a gene: 4. The CDR3 DNA reads TGTGCCAGCACCATGGGACAGAACTATGGCTACACCTTC. Translating it yields CASTMGQNYGYTF.

V is TRBV7-9 and J is TRBJ2-7; 10 bases align to TRBD1. CDR1 is SEHNR and CDR2 is FQNEAQ in the germline V gene (reference sequence). Trimming at V came to 5 bases and at J to 2 bases, leaving 3 bases not matched to a gene. The length of the CDR3 is 14 residues. The CDR3 nucleotides are TGTGCCAGCAGCGGGACAGGGGTAACCTACGAGCAGTACTTC. This codes for CASSGTGVTYEQYF.

J is TRBJ1-6 and V is TRBV28, with 8 positions matching TRBD1. CDR3 length: 14 amino acids. V was clipped by 6 bases and J by 8 bases; unmatched bases: 6. From germline, CDR1 is MDHEN and CDR2 SYDVKM. The CDR3 bases are TGTGCCAGCAGCCAGGGGGCAAAGGATTCACCCCTCCACTTT. Protein: CASSQGAKDSPLHF.

This rearrangement joins TRBV6-6 to TRBJ1-2, with TRBD1 identical over 7 bases. The CDR3 is made up of 14 amino acids. Germline values: CDR1 MNHNY, CDR2 SVGAGI (reference sequence). The V gene end was trimmed by 10 bases and the J gene end by 8 bases; junction bases not matched to a gene: 16. CDR3: CAIKYSIGGEGYTF. CDR3 sequence (DNA): TGTGCCATCAAGTATTCGATAGGGGGCGAGGGCTACACCTTC.

The chain is built from TRBV9 and TRBJ1-4; D unclear. The CDR3 length is 16 residues. The germline CDR1 and CDR2 sequences are SGDLS and YYNGEE. V lost 0 bases and J lost 7, with 16 bases in between. CDR3 region: CASSVAMEARVEKLFF. DNA for the CDR3: TGTGCCAGCAGCGTAGCGATGGAGGCGCGGGTTGAAAAACTGTTTTTT.

The gene calls are TRBV18 and TRBJ2-7, with D possibly TRBD2 on 6 matching bases. Germline V lookup: CDR1 KGHSH, CDR2 LQKENI. The length of the CDR3 is 15 residues. Trimming stripped 1 base from V and 0 bases from J, with 10 bases between. CDR3 residues: CASSPQDGSSYEQYF. The CDR3 region has the DNA TGTGCCAGCTCACCACAGGACGGGAGCTCCTACGAGCAGTACTTC.

In regard to this clone: This specimen includes other DNA sequences encoding the same CDR3. V and J are TRBV7-9 and TRBJ2-3, with TRBD2 identical over 7 bases. The CDR3 is 12 amino acids. The germline V gene encodes CDR1 SEHNR and CDR2 FQNEAQ (reference sequence). The trim removed 5 bases at V and 5 bases at J, leaving 1 base unmatched. DNA for the CDR3: TGTGCCAGCAGCCCGGGAGGAGATACGCAGTATTTT. It specifies CASSPGGDTQYF.

The chain joins TRBV11-3 to TRBJ2-2; tentative D call: TRBD1 (6 bases). Trimming left V 1 base short and J 11 bases short, with 11 bases between. Germline V lookup: CDR1 SGHNT, CDR2 YENEEA. CDR3 length: 13 residues. This CDR3 reads CASSLVGGRELFF. CDR3 coding DNA: TGTGCCAGCAGCTTAGTAGGGGGTAGAGAGCTGTTTTTT.

This chain joins TRBV27 and TRBJ1-5; the D gene is possibly TRBD1 (6 bases). V was shortened by 0 bases and J by 2 bases, with 8 bases between the two germline ends. CDR1 and CDR2 (germline): MNHEY, SMNVEV (reference sequence). This CDR3 comprises 15 residues. CDR3 region: CASSLSAGGNQPQHF. The CDR3 region has the DNA TGTGCCAGCAGTTTATCGGCAGGGGGCAATCAGCCCCAGCATTTT.

The chain uses TRBV5-6 and TRBJ1-1; D is possibly TRBD1 (6 bases). CDR1 is SGHDT and CDR2 is YYEEEE in the germline V gene. The CDR3 totals 14 residues. The germline V and J ends were trimmed by 1 base and 2 bases, with 9 bases remaining between them. As DNA, the CDR3 is TGTGCCAGCAGCTTGTTGGACAGAAACACTGAAGCTTTCTTT. It is translated as CASSLLDRNTEAFF.

The V and J genes are TRBV4-2 and TRBJ2-2; D unresolved. The CDR3 is 16 amino acids. V shed 0 bases and J shed 3 bases, with 11 bases lying between them. In germline, CDR1 is LGHNA, CDR2 YNFKEQ. CDR3 loop: CASSQDPGSYTGELFF. CDR3 nucleotide sequence: TGTGCCAGCAGCCAAGATCCCGGCTCCTACACCGGGGAGCTGTTTTTT.

This sequence joins TRBV19 and TRBJ2-1; 11 nucleotides agree with TRBD2. Germline V CDR1 and CDR2: LNHDA, SQIVND (reference sequence). The V segment lost 4 bases and the J segment 9 bases; nucleotides outside the gene matches: 14. The CDR3 has 17 residues. CDR3: CASSKGAASGRLSEQFF. For the CDR3, the DNA is TGTGCCAGTAGTAAAGGGGCGGCTAGCGGGAGGCTCTCTGAGCAGTTCTTC.

This chain connects TRBV4-2 to TRBJ1-1; no definite D call. Trimming took off 1 base at V and 0 bases at J, with 6 bases between the two ends. Germline loops: CDR1 LGHNA, CDR2 YNFKEQ. There are 14 residues in the CDR3. CDR3 sequence: CASSQVRLNTEAFF. DNA for the CDR3: TGTGCCAGCAGCCAAGTGCGACTGAACACTGAAGCTTTCTTT.

Comments on this clone: The junction shows a germline mismatch at one end, possibly a read error. The same CDR3 arises from other DNA sequences in this sample as well. The chain links TRBV5-1 to TRBJ1-1; 9 bases agree with TRBD1. Germline V gene lookup returns CDR1 SGHRS and CDR2 YFSETQ. CDR3 length: 18 amino acids. The CDR3 sequence is CTSSLWALGQGRGTEAFF. For the CDR3, the DNA is TGCACCAGCAGCTTGTGGGCCTTGGGACAGGGTCGGGGAACTGAAGCTTTCTTT.

Note on this clone: This sample also contains other DNA sequences that code for the same CDR3. This chain connects TRBV27 to TRBJ1-1; 8 positions match TRBD1. Trimming cost V 6 bases and J 1 base; bases outside gene matches: 7. Germline CDR1 reads MNHEY; CDR2 reads SMNVEV (reference sequence). The CDR3 length is 15 residues. The CDR3, as DNA: TGTGCCAGCAGGGGCCGGGACAGGAGGAACACTGAAGCTTTCTTT. Protein sequence: CASRGRDRRNTEAFF.